This T cell receptor (beta chain) stems from a study of blood T cell repertoires in COVID-19. In the study overall: Specimens from acute and convalescent COVID-19 originated in the United States, Italy and Spain. T cells, B-cell-depleted T cells, or PBMCs supplied cDNA or gDNA.

Seattle cases were enrolled at active infection and followed longitudinally. The CDR3 has 15 residues. V lost 6 bases and J lost 7; bases outside the gene matches: 10. Germline CDR1 SNHLY, CDR2 FYNNEI. Per the original data handling: How many nucleated cells were present was estimated from reference gene primer amplification. Sequencing was performed with immunoSEQ multiplex PCR; in TCRdb, only in-frame clones are kept and a portion is missing. V, J and clone size reflect that table, while D and trimming were determined from the DNA. In the table there are roughly 340,000 clones, around 86% of which are singletons.

The chain links TRBV2 to TRBJ2-1, with 9 bases aligning to TRBD1. This TCR derives from a woman between 50 and 59 years old with COVID-19, enrolled during active disease. The sequenced sample was peripheral blood. The CDR3 region has the DNA TGTGCCAGCAGGACCCAGGGACAGGGCAAGAATGAGCAGTTCTTC. Its translation: CASRTQGQGKNEQFF.